This T cell receptor (beta chain) comes out of a study of T cell repertoires in cytomegalovirus infection (dated by TCRdb to the late 2010s). For the study in its entirety: Alongside well-studied HLA-B-restricted epitopes, the peptide stimulations were aimed at recently identified HLA-C-restricted CMV epitopes, whose presentation resists viral immunomodulation. Donor HLA type was relevant to the analysis, as public TCR beta signatures indicated carriage of CMV infection together with the matching HLA type.

Ten or more counts support this clonotype. Its specific antigen is unknown. One base away there is no much larger clone; base qualities are not given. Reading the germline V gene gives CDR1 SGHTA and CDR2 FQGNSA. The CDR3 covers 13 residues, taking in both the cysteine and the phenylalanine. Here the CDR3 DNA is all that survives: 39 bases in frame from base 1. The junction carries 7 bases between V and J, which are trimmed by 5 bases and 0 bases respectively. The sequencing machine was an Illumina HiSeq 1500. The raw public reads went through TCRdb reprocessing: fastp at Q25, MiXCR clone calling, in-frame beta chains kept. Duplicate CDR3 protein sequences are folded into a single record with the most common DNA and genes. This sample holds about 350,000 distinct CDR3 sequences; roughly 36% were observed only once. Around an eighth of the sample is taken by the ten largest. Beyond this particular receptor, the publication reports: In the ex vivo response, HLA-C-restricted CMV-specific TCR beta clonotypes were dominant, and in two of eight donors the single most frequent clonotype came from this HLA-C-restricted group. Carriers of CMV infection plus the relevant HLA type were discriminated by the cumulative frequency of public TCR beta family members in the study cohort and in an independent roughly 350-donor cohort.

This specimen's treatment or condition label, interpreted: in vitro stimulation with specific CMV peptide epitopes to enrich CMV-specific T cells. The sequenced sample was cultured PBMCs, obtained from culture after CMV antigen stimulation. The origin of this receptor is a human donor in good health (CMV status not recorded). Some clones in this sample may be carry-over from other donors' samples. The sequence is built from TRBV7-2 and TRBJ1-1; too little of a D gene remains to name it. This receptor carries the CDR3 CASSRRVNTEAFF. The DNA sequence is TGTGCCAGCAGCCGTAGGGTGAACACTGAAGCTTTCTTT.